The following is a TCR beta chain sequence with its context. Produced via immunoSEQ multiplex PCR; TCRdb's table is partial and in-frame only. The sample has fewer than 150,000 clones; approximately 85% are singletons. This specimen belongs to a study of blood T cell repertoires in COVID-19. This CDR3 spans 13 amino acids. CDR1 MNHEY and CDR2 SVGAGI come from the germline V gene. Trimming took 7 bases from V and 6 from J, leaving 16 bases between them. The chain links TRBV6-5 to TRBJ2-7, with D perhaps matching TRBD2 (5 bases). The source of this sequence is a woman older than 75 with acute or convalescent COVID-19. What was sequenced was peripheral blood. CDR3 sequence: CASMGARRSEQYF. The CDR3 DNA is TGTGCCAGCATGGGAGCCCGACGCTCCGAGCAGTACTTC.